A single T cell receptor (beta chain) is shown here with its context. These data come from a study of blood T cell repertoires in COVID-19. Across the study: Sites in the United States, Italy and Spain provided acute and convalescent COVID-19 samples. Sample material is recorded as cDNA or gDNA derived from T cells, B-cell-depleted T cells, or PBMCs.

Trimming cost V 1 base and J 4 bases; bases outside gene matches: 4. CDR3 length equals 15 residues. Per germline, CDR1 LNHDA and CDR2 SQIVND (reference sequence). Authors' data handling: Nucleated cell number was recorded as an estimate derived from reference gene primer amplification. Profiling relied on immunoSEQ multiplex PCR, and the TCRdb table lists in-frame clones only, not all of them. The V and J calls and clone size are taken from that table; D and trimming were inferred from the DNA. The sample consists of about 220,000 clones, 70% to 90% of them appearing once. The specimen sequenced was peripheral blood. The chain uses TRBV19 and TRBJ2-5, with 9 bases matching TRBD2. This TCR came from a man between 45 and 60 years old who had recovered from COVID-19. The CDR3 reads CASSIVGAGGETQYF. CDR3 DNA sequence: TGTGCCAGTAGTATAGTAGGAGCGGGAGGAGAGACCCAGTACTTC.